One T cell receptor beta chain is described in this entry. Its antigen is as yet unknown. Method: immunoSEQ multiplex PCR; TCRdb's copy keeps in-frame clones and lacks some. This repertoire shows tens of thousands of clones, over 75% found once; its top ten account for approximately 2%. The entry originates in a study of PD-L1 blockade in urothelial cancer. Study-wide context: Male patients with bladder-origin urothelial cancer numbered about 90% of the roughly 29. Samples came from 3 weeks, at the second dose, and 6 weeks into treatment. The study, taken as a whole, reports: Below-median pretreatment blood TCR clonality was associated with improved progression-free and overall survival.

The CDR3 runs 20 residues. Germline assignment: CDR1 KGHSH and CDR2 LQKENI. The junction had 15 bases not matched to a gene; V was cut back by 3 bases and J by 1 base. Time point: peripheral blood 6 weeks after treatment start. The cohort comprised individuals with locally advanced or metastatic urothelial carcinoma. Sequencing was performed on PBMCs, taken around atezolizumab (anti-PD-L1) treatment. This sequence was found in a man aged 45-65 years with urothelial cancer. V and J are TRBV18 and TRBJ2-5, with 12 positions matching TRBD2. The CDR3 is CASSPPRLPGLAGSQETQYF. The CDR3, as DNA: TGTGCCAGCTCACCCCCCCGACTACCGGGACTAGCGGGTTCCCAAGAGACCCAGTACTTC.